This TCR beta chain comes out of a study of naive and memory T cell subsets. Study conclusions and caveats: Naive and memory subsets had different power law exponents for TCR abundance. Possibly reflecting memory cells re-expressing CD45RA, a few larger clonotypes occurred in naive repertoires, especially CD8. Each distinct alpha or beta sequence counts as one clonotype. TCR counts from RNA may reflect activation-linked expression changes.

This clonotype has more than one count but fewer than ten. The antigen remains unidentified. Both TRBC1 and TRBC2 were covered by a beta constant-region primer of two equimolar oligonucleotides. Ligated cDNA was amplified by four rounds of PCR with nested alpha and beta constant-region primers and SP2. MiXCR was run by TCRdb on the UMI-ligation and nested PCR reads, yielding one entry per CDR3 protein. The profile shows 150,000 or so distinct CDR3 sequences, roughly 22% of them singletons. V was trimmed by 0 bases and J by 1 base, leaving 7 bases between them. The CDR3 contains 15 residues. Germline assignment: CDR1 SGHRS and CDR2 YFSETQ.

The chain uses TRBV5-1 and TRBJ2-2; no clear D. The clonotype was recovered from a human donor in good health. What was sequenced was naive CD4+ T cells from blood. CDR3 region: CASSLGQVNTGELFF. CDR3 coding DNA: TGCGCCAGCAGCTTGGGCCAGGTGAACACCGGGGAGCTGTTTTTT.